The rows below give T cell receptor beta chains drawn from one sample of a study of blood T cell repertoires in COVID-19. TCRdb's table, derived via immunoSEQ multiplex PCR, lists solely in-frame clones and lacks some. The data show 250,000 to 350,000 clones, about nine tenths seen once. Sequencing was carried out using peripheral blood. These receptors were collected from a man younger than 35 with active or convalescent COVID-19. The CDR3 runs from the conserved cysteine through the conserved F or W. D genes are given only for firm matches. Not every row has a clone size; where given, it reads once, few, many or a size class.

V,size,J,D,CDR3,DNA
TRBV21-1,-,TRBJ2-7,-,CASSKEGRQSDEQYF,TGTGCCAGCAGCAAGGAAGGCAGGCAGTCAGACGAGCAGTACTTC
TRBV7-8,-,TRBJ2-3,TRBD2,CASSWDLAGIAKLSDTQYF,TGTGCCAGCAGCTGGGATCTAGCGGGGATCGCCAAATTATCAGATACGCAGTATTTT
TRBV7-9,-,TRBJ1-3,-,CASTTAGEPGNTIYF,TGTGCCAGCACCACGGCTGGGGAGCCTGGAAACACCATATATTTT
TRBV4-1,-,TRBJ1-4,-,CASSLKRDTTNEKLFF,TGCGCCAGCAGCCTTAAAAGGGACACAACTAATGAAAAACTGTTTTTT
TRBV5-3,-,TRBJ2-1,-,CASHTETISYNEQFF,TGTGCCAGTCATACAGAGACGATCTCCTACAATGAGCAGTTCTTC
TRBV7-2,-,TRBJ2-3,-,CASSFADDTQYF,TGTGCCAGCAGCTTTGCGGATGATACGCAGTATTTT
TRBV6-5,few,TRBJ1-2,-,CASSYSFLQGYGYTF,TGTGCCAGCAGTTACTCGTTTTTACAGGGCTATGGCTACACCTTC
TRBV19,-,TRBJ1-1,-,CASSISGLTYTEAFF,TGTGCCAGTAGTATCTCGGGTCTGACCTACACTGAAGCTTTCTTT
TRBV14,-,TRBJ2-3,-,CASSSRAGRGFTDTQYF,TGTGCCAGCAGCTCTCGGGCGGGGCGCGGATTCACAGATACGCAGTATTTT
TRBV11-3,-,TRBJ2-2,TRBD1,CASSPRTGGTGELFF,TGTGCCAGCAGCCCCAGGACAGGGGGCACCGGGGAGCTGTTTTTT
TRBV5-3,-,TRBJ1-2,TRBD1,CARSFWLAGGRRGYTF,TGTGCCAGAAGCTTTTGGTTGGCAGGGGGCCGTCGAGGCTACACCTTC